These 14 T cell receptor beta chains were sequenced from one sample in a study of blood T cell repertoires in COVID-19. TCRdb's copy holds only in-frame clones and misses some; the assay was immunoSEQ multiplex PCR. The table lists 200,000 to 250,000 clones, 89% of them singletons. Sequencing was performed on peripheral blood. Every receptor here comes from a woman between 40 and 55 years old with acute or convalescent COVID-19.

This clone was counted between two and nine times. The chain links TRBV2 to TRBJ2-7; possibly TRBD1 for D (6 bases). The CDR3 loop spans 19 amino acids. Trimming left V 5 bases short and J 3 bases short, with 29 bases between. Germline V gives CDR1 SNHLY, CDR2 FYNNEI. The CDR3 reads CASSPSLQGSIQTYYEQYV. CDR3 DNA: TGTGCCAGCAGTCCCTCCTTACAGGGTTCGATTCAAACGTACTACGAGCAGTACGTC.

The chain employs TRBV27 and TRBJ1-1; D is perhaps TRBD1 (5 bases). Per the germline V gene, CDR1 is MNHEY and CDR2 is SMNVEV (reference sequence). This CDR3 spans 12 amino acids. Trimming took off 6 bases at V and 8 bases at J, with 13 bases between the two ends. The CDR3 DNA reads as TGTGCCAGCAGAAAGGTGGGGGGGGAAGCTTTCTTT. Translating gives CASRKVGGEAFF.

Only one count was recorded for this clone. The chain is built from TRBV13 and TRBJ1-2, with 8 bases lining up with TRBD1. CDR1 is PRHDT and CDR2 is FYEKMQ in the germline V gene (reference sequence). J lost 7 bases, V lost 7 bases, and 5 bases had no gene match. CDR3 size: 12 residues. Here the CDR3 DNA reads TGTGCCAGCAAGGGACAGGTGGCTGGCTACACCTTC. Translation gives CASKGQVAGYTF.

This clone was detected only once. V usage is TRBV6-6 and J usage is TRBJ2-3; D perhaps matches TRBD2 (5 bases). Trimming removed 4 bases at V and 2 bases at J, with 13 bases between. This CDR3 comprises 15 residues. Germline CDR1 and CDR2: MNHNY and SVGAGI (reference sequence). CDR3 loop: CASSFPSSNTDTQYF. The CDR3 region has the DNA TGTGCCAGCAGTTTCCCTAGCTCCAACACAGATACGCAGTATTTT.

As to this clone: Other DNA sequences of this sample code for an identical CDR3. J is TRBJ1-2 and V is TRBV27; D remains ambiguous. Trimming took off 2 bases at V and 1 base at J, with 8 bases between the two ends. This CDR3 contains 14 residues. CDR1 is MNHEY, CDR2 SMNVEV, per germline (reference sequence). Here the CDR3 DNA reads TGTGCCAGCAGTTTAGGCGGTTTTAACTATGGCTACACCTTC. This encodes CASSLGGFNYGYTF.

This clone appeared a single time. The V call is TRBV19, the J call TRBJ1-1, with D perhaps TRBD1 (6 bases). V was clipped by 1 base and J by 1 base, with 10 bases between them. The length of the CDR3 is 15 residues. The V gene's germline CDR1 is LNHDA and CDR2 SQIVND (reference sequence). The CDR3: CASSIVDRTNTEAFF. For the CDR3, the DNA is TGTGCCAGTAGTATAGTCGACAGGACGAACACTGAAGCTTTCTTT.

This sequence joins TRBV24-1 and TRBJ1-2; D unclear. The CDR3 is 11 residues long. V was cut by 4 bases and J by 8 bases, with 7 bases left in between. Germline CDR1 and CDR2: KGHDR and SFDVKD. The CDR3 spells CATSDPRGYTF. The CDR3 region has the DNA TGTGCCACCAGTGACCCTCGGGGCTACACCTTC.

J is TRBJ1-2 and V is TRBV29-1; TRBD1 aligns across 7 bases. There are 17 residues in the CDR3. Germline loops: CDR1 SQVTM, CDR2 ANQGSEA. J gave up 0 bases and V 0 bases, and 10 bases lay outside the gene matches. The chain's CDR3 is CSVEEVQTGITNYGYTF. Here the CDR3 DNA reads TGCAGCGTTGAAGAAGTACAGACAGGGATAACTAACTATGGCTACACCTTC.

This chain uses TRBV9 with TRBJ2-5; TRBD1 matches 7 bases. The CDR3 consists of 13 residues. Germline V gene data show CDR1 as SGDLS and CDR2 as YYNGEE. Unmatched junction bases numbered 4, after V lost 3 bases and J lost 5 bases. The CDR3 DNA is TGTGCCAGCAGCGCCGGGACAGCGGAGACCCAGTACTTC. It codes for CASSAGTAETQYF.

The genes are TRBV6-5 and TRBJ1-2, with a weak D call TRBD1 (5 bases). The CDR3 covers 15 residues. Germline CDR1 MNHEY, CDR2 SVGAGI. V was cut by 2 bases and J by 1 base, with 11 bases left in between. CDR3 in amino acids: CASSYGQGGNYGYTF. The CDR3 DNA follows: TGTGCCAGCAGTTACGGTCAGGGAGGTAACTATGGCTACACCTTC.

V gene TRBV6-5 combines with J gene TRBJ2-2; D perhaps matches TRBD1 (5 bases). This CDR3 spans 13 amino acids. The V end lost 4 bases, the J end lost 5 bases, and 8 bases lay between the germline ends. Germline V lookup: CDR1 MNHEY, CDR2 SVGAGI. In DNA, the CDR3 is TGTGCCAGCAGTTCGGCAGGGACCGGGGAGCTGTTTTTT. It translates to CASSSAGTGELFF.

J is TRBJ1-2 and V is TRBV10-3, with 7 bases lining up with TRBD1. With V trimmed by 6 bases and J by 0 bases, 4 bases remained unmatched. CDR3 length: 14 residues. Germline CDR1 ENHRY, CDR2 SYGVKD. As DNA, the CDR3 is TGTGCCATCAGGGGACAGCCGACTAACTATGGCTACACCTTC. Its protein is CAIRGQPTNYGYTF.

This chain links TRBV6-5 with TRBJ1-6; TRBD1 might be the D (6 bases). The CDR3 covers 15 residues. Trimming cost V 7 bases and J 8 bases, with 18 bases left between them. From germline, CDR1 is MNHEY and CDR2 SVGAGI. This chain's CDR3 is CASNYGRGEYSPLHF. The CDR3 DNA sequence: TGTGCCAGCAATTATGGCAGGGGTGAATATTCACCCCTCCACTTT.

The J gene is TRBJ2-5, the V gene TRBV10-3; perhaps TRBD2 as D (5 bases). The CDR3 is made up of 14 amino acids. Germline V gives CDR1 ENHRY, CDR2 SYGVKD. Trimming removed 0 bases from V and 3 bases from J, with 8 bases in between. CDR3 protein: CAISESDLKETQYF. Written as DNA, the CDR3 is TGTGCCATCAGTGAGTCGGACTTAAAAGAGACCCAGTACTTC.